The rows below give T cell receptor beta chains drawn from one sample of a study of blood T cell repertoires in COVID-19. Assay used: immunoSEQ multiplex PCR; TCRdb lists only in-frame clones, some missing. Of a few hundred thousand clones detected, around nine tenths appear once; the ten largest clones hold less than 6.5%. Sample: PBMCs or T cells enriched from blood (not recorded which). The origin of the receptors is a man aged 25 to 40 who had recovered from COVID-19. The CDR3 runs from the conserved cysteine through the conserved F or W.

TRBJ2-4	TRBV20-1	CSASPGGRAKNIQYF
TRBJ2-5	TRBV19	CASSMVSAGQETQYF
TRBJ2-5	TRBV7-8	CASSPQGAGETQYF
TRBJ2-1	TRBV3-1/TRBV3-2	CASSLAGTSGHNEQFF
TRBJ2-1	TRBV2	CAILSGGLYNEQFF
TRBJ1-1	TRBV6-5	CASSYRGTAFF
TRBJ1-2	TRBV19	CASSKRGQGRSYGYTF
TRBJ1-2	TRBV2	CASSEEAGADGYTF
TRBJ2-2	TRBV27	CASSQGAPGELFF
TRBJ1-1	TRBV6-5	CASIFGRNEAFF
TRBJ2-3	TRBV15	CATSRDGLAGLITDTQYF
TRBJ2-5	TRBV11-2	CASSLELAGGEAQYF
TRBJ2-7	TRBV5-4	CASSLDREEQYF
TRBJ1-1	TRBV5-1	CASSLGVGEAFF
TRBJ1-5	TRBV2	CASMDRGSQPQHF
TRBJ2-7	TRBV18	CASSPGRDRTEQYF
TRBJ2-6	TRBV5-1	CASSWGPGGPGANVLTF
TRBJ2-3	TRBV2	CPSNRRLTRADTQYF
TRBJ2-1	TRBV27	CASSLAGPHRTAYNEQFF
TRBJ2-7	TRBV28	CASRQGASYEQYF
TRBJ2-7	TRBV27	CASSQTELPTYEQYF
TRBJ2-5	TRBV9	CASSVGLAHGETQYF
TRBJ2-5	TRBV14	CASSQVQRGKYQETQYF